This T cell receptor beta chain was identified in a study of blood T cell repertoires in COVID-19. Background on the study: COVID-19 samples, acute and convalescent, were from the United States, Italy and Spain. Sources were T cells, B-cell-depleted T cells, or PBMCs; the material itself was cDNA or gDNA.

Losses at the gene ends were 8 bases for V and 6 bases for J; bases not matched to a gene: 8. In germline, CDR1 is LGHDT, CDR2 YNNKEL (reference sequence). This CDR3 region has 13 residues. In the original workflow: Reference gene primer amplification gave nucleated cell count estimates. TCRdb's table, derived via immunoSEQ multiplex PCR, lists solely in-frame clones and lacks some. That table is the source of V, J and clone size, and D and trimming were worked out from the DNA. The table includes tens of thousands of clones, about nine tenths detected once. The receptor comes from a human donor in a cohort sampled during active COVID-19. The gene calls are TRBV3-1 (or the pseudogene TRBV3-2) and TRBJ2-5; 8 positions agree with TRBD2. Input material: peripheral blood. This CDR3 is CASGRGGLKTQYF. CDR3 nucleotide sequence: TGTGCCAGCGGACGGGGGGGCCTGAAGACCCAGTACTTC.